The 9 T cell receptor beta chains reported below all come from one sample, sequenced in a study of neurological immune-mediated disorders. TCRdb re-derived calls from the 5' RACE reads in MiXCR, one entry per CDR3 protein. The sample lists around 37,000 distinct CDR3 sequences, more than 3% occurring once. Time point meaning: longitudinal time-point 1 (baseline). Sequencing was performed on PBMCs. These receptor sequences come from an older woman with multiple sclerosis.

This clonotype was counted many times. The chain combines TRBV9 with TRBJ1-2, with D maybe TRBD1 (5 bases). This CDR3 spans 16 amino acids. V was cut by 3 bases and J by 2 bases, with 17 bases left in between. Germline V gene lookup returns CDR1 SGDLS and CDR2 YYNGEE. CDR3 in amino acids: CASSEGYGTANYGYTF. The DNA for the CDR3 is TGTGCCAGCAGCGAGGGCTACGGGACGGCAAACTATGGCTACACCTTC. Complete variable domain (other parts from reference TRBV9 and TRBJ1-2): DSGVTQTPKHLITATGQRVTLRCSPRSGDLSVYWYQQSLDQGLQFLIQYYNGEERAKGNILERFSAQQFPDLHSELNLSSLELGDSALYFCASSEGYGTANYGYTFGSGTRLTVV.

This clonotype was picked up many times. V gene TRBV14 combines with J gene TRBJ2-4; tentative D call: TRBD2 (6 bases). Germline V CDR1 and CDR2: SGHDN, FVKESK. The CDR3 spans 16 residues. Trimming took 0 bases from V and 1 from J, leaving 10 bases between them. The CDR3 bases are TGTGCCAGCAGCCAAGAGGTCGGAGGGGCCAAAAACATTCAGTACTTC. Translating gives CASSQEVGGAKNIQYF.

This clonotype appeared a few times. The gene calls are TRBV3-1 and TRBJ1-1; unclear D gene. Germline lookup yields CDR1 LGHDT and CDR2 YNNKEL (reference sequence). V was clipped by 3 bases and J by 0 bases, with 5 bases between them. The CDR3 runs 13 residues. The CDR3 bases are TGTGCCAGCAGCCAGAACATGAACACTGAAGCTTTCTTT. Its translation is CASSQNMNTEAFF.

This clonotype showed up many times. DNA of the CDR3: TGTGCCAGCAGTCCACGGACAGGGAACATGAACACTGAAGCTTTCTTT. It encodes CASSPRTGNMNTEAFF. The V gene is TRBV12-3 or TRBV12-4, the J gene TRBJ1-1, with 8 bases aligning to TRBD1. Germline trimming cut 5 bases from V and 0 bases from J; bases unmatched to any gene: 8. The CDR3 spans 16 residues.

Ten or more counts support this clonotype. The V gene is TRBV5-1, the J gene TRBJ1-5; D gene unclear. The CDR3 contains 14 residues. Trimming removed 0 bases at V and 7 bases at J, with 11 bases between. Per the germline V gene, CDR1 is SGHRS and CDR2 is YFSETQ. The CDR3 DNA reads TGCGCCAGCAGCTTGGAAGGGTCAGGACAGCCCCAGCATTTT. Protein sequence: CASSLEGSGQPQHF.

Only a few counts were recorded for this clonotype. The gene calls are TRBV5-1 and TRBJ1-1; D uncertain. Germline CDR1 SGHRS, CDR2 YFSETQ. The CDR3 runs 14 residues. V gave up 4 bases and J gave up 5 bases, with 15 bases separating them. The DNA for the CDR3 is TGCGCCAGCAGCCTAAGAAACACGGGGACTGAAGCTTTCTTT. It translates to CASSLRNTGTEAFF. The variable domain in full, completed from reference TRBV5-1 and TRBJ1-1, reads KAGVTQTPRYLIKTRGQQVTLSCSPISGHRSVSWYQQTPGQGLQFLFEYFSETQRNKGNFPGRFSGRQFSNSRSEMNVSTLELGDSALYLCASSLRNTGTEAFFGQGTRLTVV.

This clonotype showed up many times. As DNA, the CDR3 is TGCGCCAGCAGCTTGGACAGAGCGCCCGAAGATACGCAGTATTTT. It yields the protein CASSLDRAPEDTQYF. The chain uses TRBV5-1 and TRBJ2-3; D gene ambiguous. Germline-derived CDR1 and CDR2 are SGHRS and YFSETQ. V gave up 0 bases and J gave up 5 bases, with 13 bases separating them. CDR3 size: 15 residues.

This clonotype was recorded at least ten times. The gene calls are TRBV29-1 and TRBJ2-7; no clear D. This CDR3 contains 12 residues. Looked up from germline, CDR1 is SQVTM and CDR2 is ANQGSEA. The V end was cut by 6 bases, the J end by 3 bases, with 12 bases between. The CDR3 is CSVWTTDYEQYF. The CDR3 DNA reads as TGCAGCGTCTGGACCACCGACTACGAGCAGTACTTC.

This clonotype was observed at least ten times. In nucleotides, the CDR3 is TGCAGTGCTAGCCAAATGGGGTCTAACGAGCAGTACTTC. Protein product: CSASQMGSNEQYF. The chain links TRBV20-1 to TRBJ2-7, with D hard to call. Trimming pared 3 bases from V and 5 bases from J, leaving 14 bases between. The CDR3 consists of 13 residues. CDR1 is DFQATT and CDR2 is SNEGSKA in the germline V gene (reference sequence).